This T cell receptor beta chain was observed in a study of cytomegalovirus exposure and HLA in healthy donors. The wider study: About 80 million unique TCRs from HLA-typed donors made up an early data release.

Details on this clone: Its cognate antigen is unknown.

Primers: 60 Vbeta forward and 13 Jbeta reverse. Method: immunoSEQ multiplex PCR; TCRdb's copy keeps in-frame clones and lacks some. The table records roughly 220,000 clones, about 82% of them present only once. Overall study findings and caveats: Links to common viral pathogens appeared, in a later analysis, for several of the most significant clusters.

Germline lookup yields CDR1 SGDLS and CDR2 YYNGEE. This CDR3 has 17 residues. Trimming removed 0 bases from V and 9 bases from J; junction bases left unmatched: 10. This TCR came from a man aged 25 to 40 in good health and CMV-seronegative. Sequenced: PBMCs. The V and J genes are TRBV9 and TRBJ2-1, with 12 nucleotides matching TRBD1. The CDR3 reads CASSVDLGQGAMGEQFF. The CDR3 coding sequence is TGTGCCAGCAGCGTAGACCTGGGACAGGGGGCGATGGGTGAGCAGTTCTTC. Using reference TRBV9 and TRBJ2-1 for the parts outside the CDR3, the full variable domain is DSGVTQTPKHLITATGQRVTLRCSPRSGDLSVYWYQQSLDQGLQFLIQYYNGEERAKGNILERFSAQQFPDLHSELNLSSLELGDSALYFCASSVDLGQGAMGEQFFGPGTRLTVL.